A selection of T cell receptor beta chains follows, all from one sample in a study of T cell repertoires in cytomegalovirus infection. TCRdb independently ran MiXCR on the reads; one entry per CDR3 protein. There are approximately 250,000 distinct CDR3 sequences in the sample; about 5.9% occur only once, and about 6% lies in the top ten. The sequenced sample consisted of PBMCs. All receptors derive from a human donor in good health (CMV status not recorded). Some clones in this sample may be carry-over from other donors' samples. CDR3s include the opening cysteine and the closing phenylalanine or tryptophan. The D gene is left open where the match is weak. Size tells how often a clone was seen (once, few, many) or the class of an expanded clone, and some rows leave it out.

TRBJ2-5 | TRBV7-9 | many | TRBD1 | TGTGCCAGCAGCTTTTCCGGGACAGGGGAAGAGACCCAGTACTTC | CASSFSGTGEETQYF
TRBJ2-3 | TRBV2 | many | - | TGTGCCAGCCAGGGGGGTTACACAGATACGCAGTATTTT | CASQGGYTDTQYF
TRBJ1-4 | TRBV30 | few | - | TGTGCCTGGAGACCGATGGGGAGACCAAATGAAAAACTGTTTTTT | CAWRPMGRPNEKLFF
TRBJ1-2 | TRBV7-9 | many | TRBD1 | TGTGCCAGCAGCATAAAGGGACAGGGTTATGGCTACACCTTC | CASSIKGQGYGYTF
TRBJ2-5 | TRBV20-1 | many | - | TGCAGTGCTAGAATAGGCGCGGCACAAGAGACCCAGTACTTC | CSARIGAAQETQYF
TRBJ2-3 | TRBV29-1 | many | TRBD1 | TGCAGCGTTGATCCACAGGGGGCAGATACGCAGTATTTT | CSVDPQGADTQYF
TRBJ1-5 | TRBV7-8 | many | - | TGTGCCAGCAGTCTCTTGCAGGGAGACCTCATTAATCAGCCCCAGCATTTT | CASSLLQGDLINQPQHF
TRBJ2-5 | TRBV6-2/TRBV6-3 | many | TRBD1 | TGTGCCAGCAGTTATGGGTTCCAGGGGGTACAAGAGACCCAGTACTTC | CASSYGFQGVQETQYF
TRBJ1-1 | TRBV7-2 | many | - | TGTGCCAGCAGCTTAAGGGGTAACACTGAAGCTTTCTTT | CASSLRGNTEAFF
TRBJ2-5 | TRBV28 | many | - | TGTGCCAGCAGTGAGAAAGGGATTGTGATAGAGACCCAGTACTTC | CASSEKGIVIETQYF
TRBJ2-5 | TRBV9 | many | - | TGTGCCAGCAGCGCCCGGGTAGGAGAGACCCAGTACTTC | CASSARVGETQYF
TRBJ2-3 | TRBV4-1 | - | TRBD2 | TGCGCCAGCAGCCTCCGAGCGGGGGGAATCACAGATACGCAGTATTTT | CASSLRAGGITDTQYF
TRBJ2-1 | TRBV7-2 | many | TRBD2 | TGTGCCAGCAGCTTACTAGCGGGTCAATGGGATGAGCAGTTCTTC | CASSLLAGQWDEQFF
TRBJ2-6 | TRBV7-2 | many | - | TGTGCCAGCAGGAGCTTAATGGGGGCTGGGGCCAACGTCCTGACTTTC | CASRSLMGAGANVLTF
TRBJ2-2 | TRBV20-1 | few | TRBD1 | TGCAGTGCTAGAGATAGGAGACAGGGGGCGACCGGGGAGCTGTTTTTT | CSARDRRQGATGELFF
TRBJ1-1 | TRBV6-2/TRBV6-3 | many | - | TGTGCCAGCAGTTACGGGGAGGGGAACACTGAAGCTTTCTTT | CASSYGEGNTEAFF
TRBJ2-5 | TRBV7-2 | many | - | TGTGCCAGCAGCCAGGGTGGGAGCGAGACCCAGTACTTC | CASSQGGSETQYF
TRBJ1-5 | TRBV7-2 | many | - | TGTGCCAGCAGCTCCGGACCCCTTGGCAATCAGCCCCAGCATTTT | CASSSGPLGNQPQHF
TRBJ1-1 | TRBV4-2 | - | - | TGTGCCAGCAGCCAAGTTAAGGGATCCAAAGGAACTGAAGCTTTCTTT | CASSQVKGSKGTEAFF
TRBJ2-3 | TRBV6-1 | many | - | TGTGCCAGCAGTTTACAGAGAGATACGCAGTATTTT | CASSLQRDTQYF
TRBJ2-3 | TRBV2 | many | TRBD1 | TGTGCCAGCAGCGGGCCGACAGGGGCTAACACAGATACGCAGTATTTT | CASSGPTGANTDTQYF
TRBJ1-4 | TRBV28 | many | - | TGTGCCAGCGGTTCAACAGGGCATAATGAAAAACTGTTTTTT | CASGSTGHNEKLFF
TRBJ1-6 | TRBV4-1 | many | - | TGCGCCAGCAGCCAAGATCTCGAAGATAGGGTCCCACAGGGTAAGGATTCACCCCTCCACTTT | CASSQDLEDRVPQGKDSPLHF
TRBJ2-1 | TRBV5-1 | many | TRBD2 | TGCGCCAGCAGCTCTAGCGGGGGGGGAGTCGATGAGCAGTTCTTC | CASSSSGGGVDEQFF